One sample yielded the 27 T cell receptor beta chains listed below, sequenced in a study of blood T cell repertoires in COVID-19. The table came from immunoSEQ multiplex PCR; TCRdb's copy has only in-frame clones and leaves some out. Among about 12,000 clones listed, around 90% were seen once. The sample comprised peripheral blood. These receptors were obtained from a woman in her 70s with active COVID-19.

The chain employs TRBV5-1 and TRBJ2-1; 8 positions match TRBD2. CDR1 is SGHRS, CDR2 YFSETQ, per germline. The CDR3 extends over 17 amino acids. V shed 3 bases and J 1 base; nucleotides not matched to a gene: 9. CDR3 sequence: CASSSQGGGRSYNEQFF. CDR3 coding DNA: TGCGCCAGCAGCTCTCAGGGTGGCGGGAGGTCCTACAATGAGCAGTTCTTC.

The rearrangement links TRBV7-2 to TRBJ2-2; tentative D call: TRBD2 (6 bases). CDR1 and CDR2 from the germline V gene are SGHTA and FQGNSA. The CDR3 consists of 14 residues. Trimming removed 5 bases at V and 1 base at J, with 8 bases between. CDR3 in amino acids: CASSRDWNTGELFF. The CDR3 DNA is TGTGCCAGCAGCCGGGACTGGAACACCGGGGAGCTGTTTTTT.

J is TRBJ2-3 and V is TRBV9; 7 bases agree with TRBD1. The V gene end was trimmed by 3 bases and the J gene end by 2 bases; junction bases not matched to a gene: 6. The CDR3 consists of 15 residues. Looked up from germline, CDR1 is SGDLS and CDR2 is YYNGEE. The CDR3 is CASSAGTVDTDTQYF. CDR3 DNA: TGTGCCAGCAGCGCCGGGACAGTGGACACAGATACGCAGTATTTT.

V gene TRBV27 combines with J gene TRBJ2-7, with a weak D call TRBD1 (6 bases). CDR1 and CDR2 from the germline V gene are MNHEY and SMNVEV (reference sequence). CDR3 length: 14 amino acids. Trimming pared 10 bases from V and 3 bases from J, leaving 19 bases between. CDR3 amino acids: CANHSGTPFYEQYF. Written as DNA, the CDR3 is TGTGCCAACCACTCCGGGACACCATTCTACGAGCAGTACTTC.

V usage is TRBV30 and J usage is TRBJ1-2; the match to TRBD1 covers 8 bases. The V and J ends lost 8 bases and 5 bases, in that order; junction bases with no gene match: 16. Germline CDR1 reads GTSNPN; CDR2 reads SVGIG (reference sequence). This CDR3 comprises 15 residues. The CDR3 bases are TGTGCCCAGATTGGGACAGGCTCTTTCATGTATGGCTACACCTTC. It translates to CAQIGTGSFMYGYTF.

This chain connects TRBV19 to TRBJ1-6, with TRBD1 matching 7 bases. The CDR3 covers 16 residues. V lost 5 bases and J lost 9; bases outside the gene matches: 13. Germline CDR1 and CDR2: LNHDA and SQIVND (reference sequence). The CDR3 DNA reads as TGTGCCAGTAGTCCCCGACGACAGGGTTCTGGTTCACCCCTCCACTTT. Translating gives CASSPRRQGSGSPLHF. The full variable domain, completed using reference TRBV19 and TRBJ1-6, is DGGITQSPKYLFRKEGQNVTLSCEQNLNHDAMYWYRQDPGQGLRLIYYSQIVNDFQKGDIAEGYSVSREKKESFPLTVTSAQKNPTAFYLCASSPRRQGSGSPLHFGNGTRLTVT.

The chain links TRBV10-3 to TRBJ2-1; 9 positions agree with TRBD2. The CDR3 is 16 amino acids. V shed 2 bases, J shed 6 bases, and the junction held 8 bases outside the gene matches. CDR1 is ENHRY and CDR2 is SYGVKD in the germline V gene. The CDR3 region has the DNA TGTGCCATCAGTGAGATAAGGCTAGCGGGAAGCAATGAGCAGTTCTTC. Amino acids: CAISEIRLAGSNEQFF.

V is TRBV6-1 and J is TRBJ2-7; tentatively, D is TRBD1 (6 bases). The V end was cut by 3 bases, the J end by 3 bases, with 12 bases between. The CDR3 is 14 residues long. Germline loops: CDR1 MNHNS, CDR2 SASEGT. The CDR3 sequence: CASSDPGHNYEQYF. Written as DNA, the CDR3 is TGTGCCAGCAGTGACCCGGGACACAACTACGAGCAGTACTTC.

The chain combines TRBV3-1 (or the pseudogene TRBV3-2) with TRBJ2-3; D remains unclear. Germline CDR1 reads LGHDT; CDR2 reads YNNKEL (reference sequence). The CDR3 is 12 residues long. Trimming removed 4 bases from V and 1 base from J, with 3 bases in between. The CDR3, as DNA: TGTGCCAGCAGCCCTCGCACAGATACGCAGTATTTT. It encodes CASSPRTDTQYF.

V and J are TRBV28 and TRBJ2-7, with TRBD1 matching 7 bases. The V segment lost 1 base and the J segment 4 bases; nucleotides outside the gene matches: 10. Germline V gene sequence: CDR1 MDHEN, CDR2 SYDVKM. The CDR3 contains 16 residues. CDR3 nucleotide sequence: TGTGCCAGCAGTTTATCTGTCGTAGACAGGGCTTACGAGCAGTACTTC. Its protein product is CASSLSVVDRAYEQYF.

V usage is TRBV24-1 and J usage is TRBJ2-7; possibly TRBD1 for D (6 bases). The CDR3 has 13 residues. Trimming took 3 bases from V and 3 from J, leaving 8 bases between them. In germline, CDR1 is KGHDR, CDR2 SFDVKD. The CDR3 sequence: CATSDAQGYEQYF. The CDR3 DNA reads as TGTGCCACCAGTGATGCACAGGGCTACGAGCAGTACTTC.

The CDR3 DNA is TGCGCCAGCAGCTTGGGGGGGAGGGCCGGACAGGAGACCCAGTACTTC. Protein sequence: CASSLGGRAGQETQYF. The chain joins TRBV5-1 to TRBJ2-5; D is perhaps TRBD2 (7 bases). Between the trimmed V and J ends, which lost 0 bases and 5 bases, there was a span of 17 bases. The length of the CDR3 is 16 residues. Germline V gives CDR1 SGHRS, CDR2 YFSETQ.

This clone was seen just once. This chain links TRBV10-1 with TRBJ2-2, with D possibly TRBD2 on 6 matching bases. Germline CDR1 WNHNN, CDR2 SYGVQD (reference sequence). CDR3 length: 16 residues. With 6 bases removed from V and 2 bases from J, the gap between germline ends came to 16 bases. CDR3: CASRKNPGLNTGELFF. The CDR3 coding sequence is TGCGCCAGCAGAAAGAATCCGGGACTTAACACCGGGGAGCTGTTTTTT.

The chain couples TRBV9 to TRBJ2-1; 9 bases are shared with TRBD2. Trimming removed 4 bases from V and 2 bases from J; junction bases left unmatched: 4. Germline CDR1 and CDR2: SGDLS and YYNGEE. There are 15 residues in the CDR3. CDR3 sequence: CASSPTSGTYNEQFF. The CDR3 nucleotides read TGTGCCAGCAGCCCGACTAGCGGAACCTACAATGAGCAGTTCTTC.

J is TRBJ2-2 and V is TRBV28; the D gene is possibly TRBD2 (6 bases). The CDR3 spans 14 residues. Trimming left V 6 bases short and J 5 bases short, with 13 bases between. Germline V gene data show CDR1 as MDHEN and CDR2 as SYDVKM. CDR3 sequence reads: CASRLAPRTGELFF. The CDR3 nucleotides are TGTGCCAGCAGGCTAGCGCCAAGGACCGGGGAGCTGTTTTTT.

The chain recombines TRBV9 with TRBJ2-3; 8 bases align to TRBD2. The CDR3 covers 15 residues. The V gene end was trimmed by 0 bases and the J gene end by 3 bases; junction bases not matched to a gene: 3. Germline CDR1 reads SGDLS; CDR2 reads YYNGEE. The CDR3 bases are TGTGCCAGCAGCGTAGTAGCGGGGCCTACAGATACGCAGTATTTT. This codes for CASSVVAGPTDTQYF.

The genes are TRBV7-9 and TRBJ2-1; maybe TRBD2 (5 bases). This CDR3 region has 14 residues. Germline V CDR1 and CDR2: SEHNR, FQNEAQ (reference sequence). The ends were cut back, 5 bases at V and 9 bases at J, with 17 bases in the middle. CDR3 nucleotide sequence: TGTGCCAGCAGCCCTGAGGCGGGTGCCGGTGAGCAGTTCTTC. Translating it yields CASSPEAGAGEQFF.

This clone was found a few times. The chain joins TRBV4-2 to TRBJ2-2, with D possibly matching TRBD2 (6 bases). Germline V gives CDR1 LGHNA, CDR2 YNFKEQ. V was clipped by 0 bases and J by 3 bases, with 8 bases between them. The CDR3 runs 15 residues. CDR3 sequence: CASSQELAYTGELFF. The CDR3 bases are TGTGCCAGCAGCCAAGAGCTAGCGTACACCGGGGAGCTGTTTTTT.

This clone occurred once. The chain joins TRBV27 to TRBJ2-4; D is unclear. Per the germline V gene, CDR1 is MNHEY and CDR2 is SMNVEV (reference sequence). CDR3 size: 13 residues. V lost 5 bases and J 1 base, leaving 6 bases between the germline ends. This chain's CDR3 is CASSPPAKNIQYF. The CDR3 nucleotides are TGTGCCAGCAGTCCCCCTGCCAAAAACATTCAGTACTTC.

This chain connects TRBV6-5 to TRBJ2-7, with D possibly matching TRBD1 (6 bases). This CDR3 has 14 amino acids. Germline V gene sequence: CDR1 MNHEY, CDR2 SVGAGI. The V end lost 6 bases, the J end lost 0 bases, and 12 bases lay between the germline ends. The CDR3 DNA reads TGTGCCAGCAGGACCGGGACACACTCCTACGAGCAGTACTTC. It translates to CASRTGTHSYEQYF.

The chain combines TRBV19 with TRBJ2-5; TRBD2 is a possible D gene (6 bases). Trimming left V 3 bases short and J 3 bases short, with 11 bases between. The CDR3 runs to 14 residues. CDR1 is LNHDA, CDR2 SQIVND, per germline (reference sequence). CDR3 nucleotide sequence: TGTGCCAGTAGTATGGGACTCATCGAAGAGACCCAGTACTTC. Translation: CASSMGLIEETQYF.

This chain's CDR3 is CASSASGRAPDEQFF. The CDR3 DNA reads TGTGCCAGCAGCGCTAGCGGGAGGGCCCCCGATGAGCAGTTCTTC. The rearrangement links TRBV9 to TRBJ2-1, with TRBD2 matching over 12 bases. Germline CDR1 reads SGDLS; CDR2 reads YYNGEE. Trimming removed 3 bases from V and 8 bases from J; junction bases left unmatched: 6. This CDR3 has 15 amino acids. Drawing the rest from reference TRBV9 and TRBJ2-1, the complete variable domain is DSGVTQTPKHLITATGQRVTLRCSPRSGDLSVYWYQQSLDQGLQFLIQYYNGEERAKGNILERFSAQQFPDLHSELNLSSLELGDSALYFCASSASGRAPDEQFFGPGTRLTVL.

The chain recombines TRBV6-5 with TRBJ1-2; D gene uncertain. Germline V gives CDR1 MNHEY, CDR2 SVGAGI. This CDR3 has 13 residues. Trimming cost V 6 bases and J 0 bases, with 8 bases left between them. Written as DNA, the CDR3 is TGTGCCAGCAGACAACTAACTAACTATGGCTACACCTTC. Its translation is CASRQLTNYGYTF.

This sequence joins TRBV12-3 or TRBV12-4 and TRBJ1-2, with D unclear. The V gene lost 6 bases and the J gene lost 4 bases, with 12 bases spanning the gap. CDR3 length equals 13 residues. Written as DNA, the CDR3 is TGTGCCAGCAGCCTTACAGTGGGCTATGGCTACACCTTC. Translated: CASSLTVGYGYTF.

V gene TRBV6-4 combines with J gene TRBJ2-1; 7 nucleotides match TRBD2. The germline gives CDR1 MRHNA, CDR2 SNTAGT. Trimming cost V 3 bases and J 2 bases; bases outside gene matches: 4. CDR3 length equals 15 residues. In DNA, the CDR3 is TGTGCCAGCAGTGAGAGTCTAGCGGCCTACAATGAGCAGTTCTTC. Translation gives CASSESLAAYNEQFF.

The chain links TRBV18 to TRBJ2-4; weak D call: TRBD1 (6 bases). CDR3 length equals 13 residues. Trimming cost V 4 bases and J 3 bases, with 7 bases left between them. CDR1 and CDR2 (germline): KGHSH, LQKENI. DNA for the CDR3: TGTGCCAGCTCACGACAGGACAAAAACATTCAGTACTTC. It yields the protein CASSRQDKNIQYF. Complete variable domain (other parts from reference TRBV18 and TRBJ2-4): NAGVMQNPRHLVRRRGQEARLRCSPMKGHSHVYWYRQLPEEGLKFMVYLQKENIIDESGMPKERFSAEFPKEGPSILRIQQVVRGDSAAYFCASSRQDKNIQYFGAGTRLSVL.

The chain uses TRBV3-1 (or the pseudogene TRBV3-2) and TRBJ2-1; a weak D match, TRBD2 (5 bases). V was shortened by 4 bases and J by 12 bases, with 16 bases between the two germline ends. Looked up from germline, CDR1 is LGHDT and CDR2 is YNNKEL (reference sequence). The CDR3 covers 13 residues. Here the CDR3 reads CASSLELRRGQFF. CDR3 coding DNA: TGTGCCAGCAGCCTGGAATTGCGCCGGGGGCAGTTCTTC.